These 10 T cell receptor beta chains were all obtained from the same sample, sequenced in a study of vaccination and CD4 T cells after COVID-19 (dated by TCRdb to the early 2020s). The library was made by PCR. The sequencer listed for this sample is Illumina iSeq 100. TCR sequencing of DNA from cultured CD4+ T cells used the Oncomine TCR Beta short-read assay at the Johns Hopkins FTIC core. Clones were called with MiXCR by TCRdb after fastp trimmed the public reads at Q25, and only in-frame beta chains were retained. Merged by CDR3 protein, the rows form single entries marked with the most common genes and DNA. This sample gives roughly 4,200 distinct CDR3 sequences in total; around 19% of them show up just once. Of the sample, approximately 25% falls within the top ten clones. Antigens for these TCRs are unknown. What this sample's treatment or condition label stands for: approximately 9-day PBMC culture with coronavirus spike peptide pools or control peptides (ViraFEST assay).

The sequencing sample was made of CD4+ T cells from blood, cultured in vitro. The receptors come from a human donor who had recovered from COVID-19.

The CDR3 DNA reads TGCGCCAGCAGCTGGGCGCCCAGGACGGAAAACGAGCAGTACTTC. It yields the protein CASSWAPRTENEQYF. The chain recombines TRBV5-1 with TRBJ2-7; D is uncertain. Germline-derived CDR1 and CDR2 are SGHRS and YFSETQ. The CDR3 has 15 amino acids. Trimming shortened V by 3 bases and J by 5 bases, and 18 bases separated the two germline ends.

The chain is built from TRBV6-1 and TRBJ1-6, with D maybe TRBD1 (6 bases). V gave up 5 bases and J gave up 7 bases, with 15 bases separating them. CDR1 is MNHNS, CDR2 SASEGT, per germline. The CDR3 extends over 15 amino acids. CDR3 sequence reads: CASSPRGEANSPLHF. CDR3 DNA: TGTGCCAGCAGTCCCAGGGGAGAGGCGAATTCACCCCTCCACTTT.

This clonotype is labeled large (0.1 to 1%). J is TRBJ1-2 and V is TRBV7-9, with a possible D match to TRBD1 (6 bases). Germline V gene sequence: CDR1 SEHNR, CDR2 FQNEAQ (reference sequence). V lost 11 bases, J lost 2 bases, and 15 bases lay in between. This CDR3 region has 13 residues. The CDR3 region is CAGTGTTNYGYTF. Here the CDR3 DNA reads TGTGCCGGTACAGGGACAACAAACTATGGCTACACCTTC.

This clonotype was observed a few times. J is TRBJ2-5 and V is TRBV5-1, with D perhaps given as TRBD1 or TRBD2 (6 bases each). In germline, CDR1 is SGHRS, CDR2 YFSETQ. The CDR3 has 16 amino acids. Trimming left V 8 bases short and J 7 bases short, with 27 bases between. As DNA, the CDR3 is TGCGCCAGTTGCCCGGAGGGGGGTTCGCCAATTGCGACCCAGTACTTC. This gives the protein CASCPEGGSPIATQYF.

The rearrangement uses TRBV12-3 or TRBV12-4 and TRBJ1-2; TRBD1 might be the D (6 bases). The length of the CDR3 is 14 residues. Deletions cut 3 bases from V and 4 bases from J, with 12 bases between. The CDR3 sequence is CASSLGGRLYGYTF. CDR3 DNA sequence: TGTGCCAGCAGTTTGGGGGGGCGCCTCTATGGCTACACCTTC.

This chain connects TRBV10-3 to TRBJ1-2; D is perhaps TRBD1 (6 bases). Germline CDR1 and CDR2: ENHRY and SYGVKD. CDR3 size: 17 residues. Trimming took off 4 bases at V and 4 bases at J, with 22 bases between the two ends. CDR3 residues: CAISGRTVTSQAYGYTF. CDR3 DNA sequence: TGTGCCATCAGTGGGAGGACAGTGACTTCCCAGGCCTATGGCTACACCTTC.

This clonotype has just a few counts. The V gene is TRBV6-1, the J gene TRBJ1-3, with D possibly matching TRBD1 (6 bases). The V end lost 5 bases, the J end lost 2 bases, and 13 bases lay between the germline ends. CDR1 is MNHNS, CDR2 SASEGT, per germline. This CDR3 spans 15 amino acids. The CDR3 here is CASSRLQGTGNTIYF. Written as DNA, the CDR3 is TGTGCCAGCAGTAGATTACAGGGTACTGGAAACACCATATATTTT.

The table lists this clonotype with a few counts. This chain connects TRBV27 to TRBJ2-3, with D perhaps matching TRBD2 (5 bases). V lost 3 bases and J lost 0, with 16 bases in between. The CDR3 sequence is 17 residues long. Germline V CDR1 and CDR2: MNHEY, SMNVEV (reference sequence). The DNA of the CDR3 is TGTGCCAGCAGTTTTGTGAGGGTCAGAACTAGCACAGATACGCAGTATTTT. This gives the protein CASSFVRVRTSTDTQYF.

The sample holds a few counts of this clonotype. The CDR3 DNA sequence: TGCGCCAGCAGCTTGGCTGGCGGGGGCCCTAGCTCCTACGAGCAGTACTTC. Its translation: CASSLAGGGPSSYEQYF. This chain links TRBV5-1 with TRBJ2-7, with D possibly being TRBD2 (7 bases). Germline-derived CDR1 and CDR2 are SGHRS and YFSETQ. V lost 0 bases and J lost 0, with 16 bases in between. The CDR3 contains 17 residues.

This clonotype was detected only a few times. The genes are TRBV4-2 and TRBJ1-5; 9 nucleotides line up with TRBD1. J lost 5 bases, V lost 4 bases, and 3 bases had no gene match. The CDR3 length is 14 residues. In germline, CDR1 is LGHNA, CDR2 YNFKEQ. CDR3 bases: TGTGCCAGCAGCCCCCGGGACAGGGATCAGCCCCAGCATTTT. Its translation is CASSPRDRDQPQHF.